The T cell receptor beta chain described here comes from a study of T cells after posttransplantation cyclophosphamide. This clone is hyperexpanded by share. The antigen remains undetermined. A marrow graft followed busulfan-fludarabine conditioning, with cyclophosphamide on days +3 and +4. Produced via immunoSEQ multiplex PCR; TCRdb's table is partial and in-frame only. The repertoire holds 2,000 to 2,500 clones, with over 75% as singletons. The CDR3 spans 20 residues. The V gene end was trimmed by 7 bases and the J gene end by 0 bases; junction bases not matched to a gene: 15. CDR1 and CDR2 (germline): SNHLY, FYNNEI. Study conclusions and caveats: Later post-transplant blood repertoires were often dominated by donor CD8+ memory clones. Recipient CMV seropositivity and CMV reactivation strongly tracked TRB clonality. Skin or GI-infiltrating T cells shared few TRB sequences with blood.

The clonotype originates from a male patient between 45 and 59 years old who received an allogeneic stem cell transplant from a related donor and was CMV-positive. The graft donor may account for some of the T cells. The rearrangement uses TRBV2 and TRBJ2-3, with TRBD2 identical over 14 bases. This sample comprised CD8+ T cells sorted from blood, obtained around 350 days after allogeneic stem cell transplant with posttransplant cyclophosphamide. CDR3 in DNA: TGTGCCAGCATTCCCACCTATGGACTAGCGGGAGGCGACAGCACAGATACGCAGTATTTT. Amino acid sequence: CASIPTYGLAGGDSTDTQYF.